Presented here are 10 T cell receptor beta chains from one specimen sequenced in a study of response to subunit inactivated influenza vaccine. From the RT-PCR reads, TCRdb called clonotypes with MiXCR, one entry per CDR3 protein. Here the sample spans hundreds of thousands of distinct CDR3 sequences, 7.6% being singletons. The starting material was PBMCs from blood, obtained 23 months after vaccination. These receptor sequences come from a man aged 45 to 70 who received an inactivated influenza vaccine.

V gene TRBV5-1 combines with J gene TRBJ1-4, with D perhaps matching TRBD1 (6 bases). CDR1 SGHRS and CDR2 YFSETQ come from the germline V gene. The CDR3 runs to 14 residues. Deletions cut 4 bases from V and 4 bases from J, with 11 bases between. DNA for the CDR3: TGCGCCAGCAGCAAGGGACAAGATAATGAAAAACTGTTTTTT. Translation gives CASSKGQDNEKLFF.

This clonotype came up many times. The V and J genes are TRBV12-3 or TRBV12-4 and TRBJ2-7; possibly TRBD1 for D (6 bases). The CDR3 has 13 residues. V was cut by 7 bases and J by 3 bases, with 13 bases left in between. The DNA for the CDR3 is TGTGCCAGCACCTCTACAGGGTACTACGAGCAGTACTTC. This encodes CASTSTGYYEQYF.

The genes are TRBV7-2 and TRBJ2-1; D is uncertain. The ends were cut back, 0 bases at V and 4 bases at J, with 10 bases in the middle. This CDR3 is 15 amino acids long. Germline assignment: CDR1 SGHTA and CDR2 FQGNSA. DNA of the CDR3: TGTGCCAGCAGCTTAGCGGACGGAGCTTACAATGAGCAGTTCTTC. As protein: CASSLADGAYNEQFF.

The CDR3 DNA sequence: TGTGCCAGCAGGCCTGGGGGGGCGTTGAACACCGGGGAGCTGTTTTTT. This gives the protein CASRPGGALNTGELFF. The gene calls are TRBV6-1 and TRBJ2-2, with D possibly being TRBD2 (7 bases). The CDR3 covers 16 residues. Germline lookup yields CDR1 MNHNS and CDR2 SASEGT. V lost 6 bases and J lost 1, with 15 bases in between.

This clonotype has ten or more counts. The V call is TRBV29-1, the J call TRBJ2-3; D ambiguous. This CDR3 contains 10 residues. Germline CDR1 SQVTM, CDR2 ANQGSEA. V gave up 8 bases and J gave up 6 bases, with 9 bases separating them. The CDR3 loop reads CSLSRDTQYF. The CDR3 DNA is TGCAGCCTCTCACGGGATACGCAGTATTTT.

This clonotype was seen repeatedly, ten times or more. The rearrangement uses TRBV20-1 and TRBJ2-7; TRBD1 might be the D (6 bases). The germline V gene encodes CDR1 DFQATT and CDR2 SNEGSKA (reference sequence). Trimming shortened V by 8 bases and J by 6 bases, and 17 bases separated the two germline ends. CDR3 size: 12 residues. The CDR3 DNA reads TGCAGTTGGACAGCCGATACCTCCGAGCAGTACTTC. It is translated as CSWTADTSEQYF.

The genes are TRBV11-2 and TRBJ2-1, with 7 positions matching TRBD2. The CDR3 is 17 amino acids. Germline lookup yields CDR1 SGHAT and CDR2 FQNNGV. V dropped 0 bases and J dropped 4; count of bases not matched to a gene: 9. Written as DNA, the CDR3 is TGTGCCAGCAGCTTAGAGGCGGGAGATCCACTATACAATGAGCAGTTCTTC. Its translation: CASSLEAGDPLYNEQFF.

There are many counts of this clonotype. The chain is built from TRBV7-2 and TRBJ2-5; a possible D gene is TRBD1 (6 bases). The germline V and J ends were trimmed by 7 bases and 5 bases, with 14 bases remaining between them. This CDR3 is 13 amino acids long. Per germline, CDR1 SGHTA and CDR2 FQGNSA. The CDR3 region is CASILTRGETQYF. CDR3 bases: TGTGCCAGCATCCTAACTAGGGGGGAGACCCAGTACTTC.

This chain joins TRBV20-1 and TRBJ2-5, with 10 bases identical to TRBD1. Germline V gene sequence: CDR1 DFQATT, CDR2 SNEGSKA (reference sequence). This CDR3 is 14 amino acids long. V shed 3 bases, J shed 5 bases, and the junction held 6 bases outside the gene matches. CDR3 region: CSASGTGAGETQYF. CDR3 DNA sequence: TGCAGTGCTAGTGGGACAGGGGCGGGGGAGACCCAGTACTTC.

The sample holds a few counts of this clonotype. The J gene is TRBJ2-1, the V gene TRBV9; tentative D call: TRBD2 (6 bases). V dropped 2 bases and J dropped 0 bases, with 9 bases sitting between them. CDR3 length equals 15 residues. Germline V CDR1 and CDR2: SGDLS, YYNGEE. The CDR3 region is CASSVEGGSYNEQFF. The CDR3 nucleotides are TGTGCCAGCAGCGTGGAGGGAGGCTCCTACAATGAGCAGTTCTTC.